The 24 T cell receptor beta chains listed next were all sequenced from one sample in a study of blood T cell repertoires in COVID-19. Assay used: immunoSEQ multiplex PCR; TCRdb lists only in-frame clones, some missing. The sample shows 100,000 or so clones, over 80% of them seen only once. Input material: peripheral blood. The receptors originated from a man over 45 with active COVID-19.

J is TRBJ1-1 and V is TRBV5-1; D unresolved. The CDR3 totals 13 residues. Germline CDR1 SGHRS, CDR2 YFSETQ. The V end lost 5 bases, the J end lost 1 base, and 9 bases lay between the germline ends. The CDR3 sequence is CASRYSSNTEAFF. The CDR3 nucleotides read TGCGCCAGCAGGTACAGCTCGAACACTGAAGCTTTCTTT.

The chain couples TRBV3-1 (or the pseudogene TRBV3-2) to TRBJ1-1; no clear D. V lost 2 bases, J lost 3 bases, and 13 bases lay in between. Germline CDR1 and CDR2: LGHDT and YNNKEL (reference sequence). The CDR3 has 15 amino acids. CDR3 nucleotides: TGTGCCAGCAGCCAATTCCCGGGTTCGGACACTGAAGCTTTCTTT. The encoded protein is CASSQFPGSDTEAFF.

The rearrangement uses TRBV9 and TRBJ2-1; D may be TRBD1 (6 bases). Per germline, CDR1 SGDLS and CDR2 YYNGEE. This CDR3 is 16 amino acids long. Trimming removed 0 bases from V and 9 bases from J, with 19 bases in between. CDR3 loop: CASSVGGRGTRSEQFF. The CDR3, as DNA: TGTGCCAGCAGCGTAGGTGGCAGGGGAACTAGGAGTGAGCAGTTCTTC.

V gene TRBV28 combines with J gene TRBJ1-4, with a tentative D call TRBD1 (6 bases). This CDR3 region has 14 residues. V was shortened by 3 bases and J by 3 bases, with 8 bases between the two germline ends. Germline V gene data show CDR1 as MDHEN and CDR2 as SYDVKM. The CDR3 sequence: CASSLPGANEKLFF. Here the CDR3 DNA reads TGTGCCAGCAGTTTGCCAGGGGCTAATGAAAAACTGTTTTTT.

V and J are TRBV12-3 or TRBV12-4 and TRBJ2-7; D perhaps matches TRBD1 (5 bases). Trimming cost V 4 bases and J 2 bases, with 9 bases left between them. This CDR3 contains 13 residues. This chain's CDR3 is CASSSGHPYEQYF. The CDR3 region has the DNA TGTGCCAGCAGTTCCGGACACCCCTACGAGCAGTACTTC.

The DNA of the CDR3 is TGTGCCAGTAGTAGGTCAGGGTCAAGCGGGAGGAATGAGCAGTTCTTC. It translates to CASSRSGSSGRNEQFF. This sequence joins TRBV19 and TRBJ2-1; 9 bases are a match to TRBD2. Trimming cost V 4 bases and J 7 bases; bases outside gene matches: 11. The CDR3 contains 16 residues. The germline CDR1 and CDR2 sequences are LNHDA and SQIVND (reference sequence).

This clone was observed a single time. The chain employs TRBV10-3 and TRBJ2-7; the D gene is possibly TRBD2 (6 bases). The germline gives CDR1 ENHRY, CDR2 SYGVKD. The CDR3 covers 13 residues. Trimming cost V 11 bases and J 0 bases, with 14 bases left between them. The CDR3 coding sequence is TGTGCCGCCGGGCAGGGACTCTCCTACGAGCAGTACTTC. It encodes CAAGQGLSYEQYF.

V usage is TRBV6-6 and J usage is TRBJ1-5; possibly TRBD1 for D (5 bases). The CDR3 totals 15 residues. Per germline, CDR1 MNHNY and CDR2 SVGAGI (reference sequence). Trimming removed 6 bases from V and 0 bases from J, with 12 bases in between. As DNA, the CDR3 is TGTGCCAGCAGCCGGGGGGTAGATAGCAATCAGCCCCAGCATTTT. It is translated as CASSRGVDSNQPQHF.

The chain uses TRBV29-1 and TRBJ1-2; 7 bases are shared with TRBD1. The germline gives CDR1 SQVTM, CDR2 ANQGSEA. The V and J ends lost 6 bases and 8 bases, in that order; junction bases with no gene match: 9. The CDR3 is 12 amino acids. Written as DNA, the CDR3 is TGCAGCGTCCTCGGACAGGTACACGGCTACACCTTC. It translates to CSVLGQVHGYTF.

This clone has more than one count but fewer than ten. The gene calls are TRBV29-1 and TRBJ1-1, with TRBD1 identical over 8 bases. CDR1 SQVTM and CDR2 ANQGSEA come from the germline V gene. CDR3 length: 14 amino acids. J lost 7 bases, V lost 3 bases, and 10 bases had no gene match. CDR3 residues: CSVDSGTGGREAFF. The CDR3 DNA sequence: TGCAGCGTTGACTCCGGGACAGGAGGTCGTGAAGCTTTCTTT.

The chain recombines TRBV4-1 with TRBJ1-1; D ambiguous. Germline CDR1 MGHRA, CDR2 YSYEKL. The ends were cut back, 4 bases at V and 5 bases at J, with 11 bases in the middle. This CDR3 comprises 13 residues. CDR3 in DNA: TGCGCCAGCAGCCCTCCGTTGAGTACTGAAGCTTTCTTT. Translating it yields CASSPPLSTEAFF.

This chain uses TRBV9 with TRBJ2-1, with D unresolved. This CDR3 contains 16 residues. Germline CDR1 reads SGDLS; CDR2 reads YYNGEE. V dropped 1 base and J dropped 0 bases, with 11 bases sitting between them. In DNA, the CDR3 is TGTGCCAGCAGCGTAAGAGACATACCCTCCTACAATGAGCAGTTCTTC. This sequence encodes CASSVRDIPSYNEQFF.

In its sample, this clone was seen once. This rearrangement joins TRBV5-4 to TRBJ2-1, with TRBD2 as a possible D gene (6 bases). Germline V gene sequence: CDR1 SGHNT, CDR2 YYREEE (reference sequence). The CDR3 runs to 14 residues. V was cut by 0 bases and J by 5 bases, with 9 bases left in between. CDR3 protein: CASSLASENNEQFF. The CDR3 region has the DNA TGTGCCAGCAGCTTGGCTAGCGAGAACAATGAGCAGTTCTTC. Using reference TRBV5-4 and TRBJ2-1 for the parts outside the CDR3, the full variable domain is ETGVTQSPTHLIKTRGQQVTLRCSSQSGHNTVSWYQQALGQGPQFIFQYYREEENGRGNFPPRFSGLQFPNYSSELNVNALELDDSALYLCASSLASENNEQFFGPGTRLTVL.

The chain couples TRBV30 to TRBJ2-3; D is unclear. CDR3 length equals 12 residues. Germline CDR1 reads GTSNPN; CDR2 reads SVGIG (reference sequence). Trimming shortened V by 1 base and J by 6 bases, and 8 bases separated the two germline ends. CDR3 nucleotides: TGTGCCTGGAGTGAGGCTAGGGATACGCAGTATTTT. Translation: CAWSEARDTQYF.

This chain uses TRBV7-3 with TRBJ1-1; 7 bases fit TRBD1. V was pared by 0 bases and J by 4 bases, with 8 bases of the junction left unmatched. The CDR3 loop spans 16 amino acids. In germline, CDR1 is SGHTA, CDR2 FQGTGA. The chain's CDR3 is CASSLTAAGGGTEAFF. In DNA, the CDR3 is TGTGCCAGCAGCTTAACCGCGGCAGGGGGAGGCACTGAAGCTTTCTTT.

The chain carries TRBV6-4 and TRBJ1-1; D remains ambiguous. Trimming took off 7 bases at V and 4 bases at J, with 16 bases between the two ends. Germline V CDR1 and CDR2: MRHNA, SNTAGT. CDR3 length equals 14 residues. This chain's CDR3 is CASKAGSAGTEAFF. The DNA for the CDR3 is TGTGCCAGCAAGGCGGGGTCAGCTGGCACTGAAGCTTTCTTT.

This chain uses TRBV15 with TRBJ2-7; D unclear. Germline CDR1 is LNHNV and CDR2 is YYDKDF (reference sequence). The CDR3 length is 15 residues. Trimming took off 1 base at V and 6 bases at J, with 16 bases between the two ends. CDR3 DNA sequence: TGTGCCACCAGCAGAGCGCGCGCTATCCGCGGCGAGCAGTACTTC. This codes for CATSRARAIRGEQYF.

The chain employs TRBV27 and TRBJ2-3; 10 nucleotides line up with TRBD2. The CDR3 covers 14 residues. V gave up 6 bases and J gave up 4 bases; unmatched junction bases: 4. Germline values: CDR1 MNHEY, CDR2 SMNVEV (reference sequence). For the CDR3, the DNA is TGTGCCAGCAGCCCTAGCGGGAGATCAGATACGCAGTATTTT. As protein: CASSPSGRSDTQYF.

The DNA of the CDR3 is TGTGCCACCAGGAATCCGGGACTAGCGGGAGTAGCGTCCTACGAGCAGTACTTC. It specifies CATRNPGLAGVASYEQYF. The chain carries TRBV24-1 and TRBJ2-7; 14 positions match TRBD2. The CDR3 totals 18 residues. The junction had 11 bases not matched to a gene; V was cut back by 7 bases and J by 1 base. Germline V gene lookup returns CDR1 KGHDR and CDR2 SFDVKD.

This clone has just one count. J is TRBJ2-4 and V is TRBV5-1; the match to TRBD1 covers 9 bases. CDR1 and CDR2 from the germline V gene are SGHRS and YFSETQ. This CDR3 has 18 residues. Losses at the gene ends were 0 bases for V and 6 bases for J; bases not matched to a gene: 13. The CDR3 bases are TGCGCCAGCAGCTTGGAGCCCGCTACAGGGGGCGCGAGAAACATTCAGTACTTC. Translated: CASSLEPATGGARNIQYF.

The chain links TRBV5-1 to TRBJ2-1; D is possibly TRBD2 (5 bases). Trimming pared 0 bases from V and 2 bases from J, leaving 9 bases between. Germline loops: CDR1 SGHRS, CDR2 YFSETQ. This CDR3 is built from 15 residues. The CDR3 region has the DNA TGCGCCAGCAGCTTGGGCGGGCGGACCTACAATGAGCAGTTCTTC. Translating gives CASSLGGRTYNEQFF.

The rearrangement joins TRBV27 to TRBJ1-5; possible D gene TRBD1, 6 bases. The CDR3 spans 15 residues. V lost 2 bases to trimming and J lost 3 bases, with 11 bases between them. The germline V gene encodes CDR1 MNHEY and CDR2 SMNVEV (reference sequence). CDR3 in DNA: TGTGCCAGCAGTTTAGGCAGGGGCTTCAATCAGCCCCAGCATTTT. Its protein is CASSLGRGFNQPQHF.

This clone appeared a single time. V usage is TRBV6-1 and J usage is TRBJ2-6; 7 bases line up with TRBD1. Germline V gene data show CDR1 as MNHNS and CDR2 as SASEGT. J lost 0 bases, V lost 2 bases, and 1 base had no gene match. The CDR3 sequence is 16 residues long. This CDR3 is CASSERQGSGANVLTF. The CDR3, as DNA: TGTGCCAGCAGTGAACGACAGGGCTCTGGGGCCAACGTCCTGACTTTC.

The chain has TRBV9 and TRBJ2-6; weak D call: TRBD2 (6 bases). V gave up 2 bases and J gave up 0 bases, with 15 bases separating them. CDR1 and CDR2 (germline): SGDLS, YYNGEE. There are 18 residues in the CDR3. CDR3 region: CASSVSTRDSSGANVLTF. In DNA, the CDR3 is TGTGCCAGCAGCGTGTCTACCCGGGACTCCTCTGGGGCCAACGTCCTGACTTTC.